There are many counts of the clone carrying this T cell receptor (beta chain). TCRdb re-derived calls from the 5' RACE reads in MiXCR, one entry per CDR3 protein. The sample records about 63,000 distinct CDR3 sequences, 15% to 20% being singletons. The data belong to a study of T cells of healthy individuals. This CDR3 comprises 15 residues. Looked up from germline, CDR1 is SEHNR and CDR2 is FQNEAQ (reference sequence). With 4 bases removed from V and 1 base from J, the gap between germline ends came to 13 bases. This receptor was obtained from a human donor in good health. J is TRBJ1-1 and V is TRBV7-9; D is unresolved. Written as DNA, the CDR3 is TGTGCCAGCAGCTCGTACCGCGGCGGGAACACTGAAGCTTTCTTT. Translated: CASSSYRGGNTEAFF.